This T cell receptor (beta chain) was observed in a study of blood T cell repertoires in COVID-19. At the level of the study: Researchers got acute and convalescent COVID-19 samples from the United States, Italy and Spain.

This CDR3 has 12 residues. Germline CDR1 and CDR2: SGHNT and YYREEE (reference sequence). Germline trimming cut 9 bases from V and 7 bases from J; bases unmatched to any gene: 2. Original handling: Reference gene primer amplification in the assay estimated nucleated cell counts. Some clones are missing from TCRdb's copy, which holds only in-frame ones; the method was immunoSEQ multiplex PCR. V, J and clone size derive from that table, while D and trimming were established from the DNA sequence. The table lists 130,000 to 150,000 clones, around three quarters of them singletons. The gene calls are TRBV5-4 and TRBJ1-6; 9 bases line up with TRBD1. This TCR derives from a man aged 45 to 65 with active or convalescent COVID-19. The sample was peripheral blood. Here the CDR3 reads CAIGQGNSPLHF. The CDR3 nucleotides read TGTGCCATAGGACAGGGGAATTCACCCCTCCACTTT. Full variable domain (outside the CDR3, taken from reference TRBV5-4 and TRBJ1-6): ETGVTQSPTHLIKTRGQQVTLRCSSQSGHNTVSWYQQALGQGPQFIFQYYREEENGRGNFPPRFSGLQFPNYSSELNVNALELDDSALYLCAIGQGNSPLHFGNGTRLTVT.